Listed here are 27 T cell receptor beta chains from one sample, sequenced in a study of somatic mutations in cytotoxic T cells in rheumatoid arthritis. TCRdb's table, derived via immunoSEQ multiplex PCR, lists solely in-frame clones and lacks some. The data contain 15,000 to 20,000 clones, 80% of them seen just once; the ten biggest clones take up about a tenth. Sample: CD8+ T cells sorted from blood. These receptors came from an adult with rheumatoid arthritis.

The chain has TRBV5-1 and TRBJ2-1, with 8 bases aligning to TRBD1. Trimming took 2 bases from V and 5 from J; bases not matched to a gene: 9. The V gene's germline CDR1 is SGHRS and CDR2 YFSETQ. The CDR3 loop spans 16 amino acids. CDR3 coding DNA: TGCGCCAGCAGCTTACCTCGACAGGGGCGGGACAATGAGCAGTTCTTC. Its translation is CASSLPRQGRDNEQFF.

This clone was detected only a few times. Other DNA sequences of this sample code for an identical CDR3. The V gene is TRBV27, the J gene TRBJ1-2; 10 bases fit TRBD1. Germline CDR1 reads MNHEY; CDR2 reads SMNVEV (reference sequence). The CDR3 extends over 15 amino acids. V trimming: 5 bases; J trimming: 5 bases; junction bases outside the gene matches: 8. The CDR3 reads CASSPPGQGFYGYTF. The CDR3 nucleotides read TGTGCCAGCAGTCCCCCGGGACAGGGGTTTTATGGCTACACCTTC.

This chain uses TRBV5-1 with TRBJ2-5; D is ambiguous. Near its end, the DNA agrees better with TRBJ2-7, so the J call may be wrong. This CDR3 is 14 amino acids long. Germline CDR1 reads SGHRS; CDR2 reads YFSETQ. Written as DNA, the CDR3 is TGCGCCAGCAGCTTGGCGGACGGCTCCTACGAGCAGTACTTC. It codes for CASSLADGSYEQYF.

The genes are TRBV9 and TRBJ2-5; 8 bases map to TRBD2. The germline V gene encodes CDR1 SGDLS and CDR2 YYNGEE. The CDR3 is 15 amino acids. With 3 bases clipped from V and 1 base from J, the junction kept 5 bases outside the gene matches. CDR3 loop: CASSGSGATQETQYF. CDR3 in DNA: TGTGCCAGCAGCGGTAGCGGGGCGACCCAAGAGACCCAGTACTTC.

J is TRBJ2-1 and V is TRBV9; 7 positions agree with TRBD1. J lost 5 bases, V lost 3 bases, and 5 bases had no gene match. The germline V gene encodes CDR1 SGDLS and CDR2 YYNGEE. The CDR3 spans 14 residues. The CDR3 DNA reads TGTGCCAGCAGCGGACAGGGCCGAAACAATGAGCAGTTCTTC. This codes for CASSGQGRNNEQFF.

CDR3 sequence reads: CASNFGSAYYNSPLHF. CDR3 in DNA: TGTGCCAGCAACTTCGGGTCTGCATACTATAATTCACCCCTCCACTTT. The rearrangement links TRBV27 to TRBJ1-6, with D hard to call. The ends were cut back, 7 bases at V and 3 bases at J, with 16 bases in the middle. The germline CDR1 and CDR2 sequences are MNHEY and SMNVEV (reference sequence). This CDR3 contains 16 residues.

The V and J genes are TRBV27 and TRBJ1-2; 7 bases match TRBD1. Germline-derived CDR1 and CDR2 are MNHEY and SMNVEV (reference sequence). V was clipped by 0 bases and J by 4 bases; unmatched bases: 8. The CDR3 is 16 amino acids. This chain's CDR3 is CASSLSGTDRFYGYTF. In nucleotides, the CDR3 is TGTGCCAGCAGTTTATCGGGGACAGACCGCTTCTATGGCTACACCTTC.

V usage is TRBV5-1 and J usage is TRBJ1-1, with a possible D match to TRBD1 (5 bases). The CDR3 totals 16 residues. Germline lookup yields CDR1 SGHRS and CDR2 YFSETQ. Trimming left V 4 bases short and J 0 bases short, with 16 bases between. The CDR3 DNA reads as TGCGCCAGCAGCCTGGTCGCAGGGAGTCTGAACACTGAAGCTTTCTTT. Translating it yields CASSLVAGSLNTEAFF.

V gene TRBV29-1 combines with J gene TRBJ2-7; 11 bases match TRBD1. CDR1 is SQVTM and CDR2 is ANQGSEA in the germline V gene. Trimming took 3 bases from V and 7 from J; bases not matched to a gene: 17. This CDR3 comprises 17 residues. CDR3 coding DNA: TGCAGCGTTGATTTGGATTACGGGACAGGGGGAATATTGGAGCAGTACTTC. It codes for CSVDLDYGTGGILEQYF.

In this sample, this clone turned up once. The chain recombines TRBV9 with TRBJ1-2; 8 bases match TRBD1. Germline V gene lookup returns CDR1 SGDLS and CDR2 YYNGEE. The V segment lost 4 bases and the J segment 3 bases; nucleotides outside the gene matches: 8. This CDR3 has 15 amino acids. CDR3 coding DNA: TGTGCCAGCAGCCCATCGACAGGGGAGTACTATGGCTACACCTTC. It encodes CASSPSTGEYYGYTF.

The chain is built from TRBV28 and TRBJ1-6; D uncertain. V was cut by 7 bases and J by 7 bases, with 20 bases left in between. Germline CDR1 reads MDHEN; CDR2 reads SYDVKM. This CDR3 spans 16 amino acids. This chain's CDR3 is CASTVLLEANNSPLHF. In DNA form, the CDR3 reads TGTGCCAGCACCGTCCTACTCGAGGCGAACAATTCACCCCTCCACTTT. Variable domain in full (rest from reference TRBV28 and TRBJ1-6): DVKVTQSSRYLVKRTGEKVFLECVQDMDHENMFWYRQDPGLGLRLIYFSYDVKMKEKGDIPEGYSVSREKKERFSLILESASTNQTSMYLCASTVLLEANNSPLHFGNGTRLTVT.

This clone came up once. The V gene is TRBV27, the J gene TRBJ1-2; 8 bases are a match to TRBD1. V was clipped by 2 bases and J by 7 bases; unmatched bases: 3. The germline CDR1 and CDR2 sequences are MNHEY and SMNVEV (reference sequence). This CDR3 spans 13 amino acids. The CDR3 reads CASSLMQGAGYTF. DNA of the CDR3: TGTGCCAGCAGTTTAATGCAGGGGGCTGGCTACACCTTC.

The rearrangement links TRBV2 to TRBJ1-5, with a weak D call TRBD1 (5 bases). This CDR3 has 14 residues. The germline V gene encodes CDR1 SNHLY and CDR2 FYNNEI. Trimming took 7 bases from V and 0 from J, leaving 10 bases between them. The chain's CDR3 is CASKEGNSNQPQHF. Written as DNA, the CDR3 is TGTGCCAGCAAGGAGGGGAATAGCAATCAGCCCCAGCATTTT.

This sequence joins TRBV6-1 and TRBJ2-1, with TRBD1 as a possible D gene (7 bases). The CDR3 is made up of 14 amino acids. The V end was cut by 6 bases, the J end by 3 bases, with 12 bases between. Germline V gives CDR1 MNHNS, CDR2 SASEGT. CDR3 sequence reads: CASRTRDSYNEQFF. In DNA form, the CDR3 reads TGTGCCAGCAGAACGCGGGACAGCTACAATGAGCAGTTCTTC.

V and J are TRBV29-1 and TRBJ2-3; TRBD2 matches at 8 bases. Trimming at V came to 4 bases and at J to 5 bases, leaving 11 bases not matched to a gene. Germline CDR1 and CDR2: SQVTM and ANQGSEA. The CDR3 totals 15 residues. Here the CDR3 DNA reads TGCAGCGTTGTTGTTCTCGGGGGGGCTGTAGATACGCAGTATTTT. This codes for CSVVVLGGAVDTQYF.

The table lists this clone with a count of one. The chain links TRBV15 to TRBJ1-4; D is perhaps TRBD1 (5 bases). Germline V CDR1 and CDR2: LNHNV, YYDKDF (reference sequence). V was pared by 0 bases and J by 6 bases, with 11 bases between. The CDR3 length is 15 residues. In nucleotides, the CDR3 is TGTGCCACCAGCAGAGATCCCCTGGGGGATGAAAAACTGTTTTTT. This gives the protein CATSRDPLGDEKLFF.

This clone was seen only once. The rearrangement links TRBV19 to TRBJ2-1, with 8 nucleotides matching TRBD2. V was pared by 3 bases and J by 7 bases, with 8 bases of the junction left unmatched. CDR1 is LNHDA and CDR2 is SQIVND in the germline V gene (reference sequence). This CDR3 is 15 amino acids long. The CDR3 bases are TGTGCCAGTAGTATTTTCGGCGGGGGGATGAATGAGCAGTTCTTC. As protein: CASSIFGGGMNEQFF.

The chain couples TRBV9 to TRBJ2-5; 10 bases are shared with TRBD2. This CDR3 has 17 residues. The germline gives CDR1 SGDLS, CDR2 YYNGEE. Trimming removed 4 bases from V and 2 bases from J; junction bases left unmatched: 11. The CDR3 nucleotides read TGTGCCAGCAGCCCGGGACTGAGCGGGGGGGCGCAAGAGACCCAGTACTTC. Translated: CASSPGLSGGAQETQYF. The whole variable domain, remainder taken from reference TRBV9 and TRBJ2-5, is DSGVTQTPKHLITATGQRVTLRCSPRSGDLSVYWYQQSLDQGLQFLIQYYNGEERAKGNILERFSAQQFPDLHSELNLSSLELGDSALYFCASSPGLSGGAQETQYFGPGTRLLVL.

The chain combines TRBV2 with TRBJ1-6; 7 bases line up with TRBD1. The germline gives CDR1 SNHLY, CDR2 FYNNEI. The ends lost 8 bases at V and 0 bases at J; junction bases unmatched: 7. The CDR3 runs to 16 residues. The CDR3: CASRGQASSYNSPLHF. CDR3 nucleotide sequence: TGTGCCAGCCGAGGACAGGCGAGCTCCTATAATTCACCCCTCCACTTT.

The V call is TRBV9, the J call TRBJ1-3; possible D gene TRBD1, 5 bases. Trimming took 4 bases from V and 2 from J, leaving 10 bases between them. The CDR3 loop spans 14 amino acids. CDR1 SGDLS and CDR2 YYNGEE come from the germline V gene. The CDR3 nucleotides read TGTGCCAGCAGCCTGCAGGGCCCTGGAAACACCATATATTTT. This encodes CASSLQGPGNTIYF.

This chain joins TRBV6-5 and TRBJ1-1; D is uncertain. In germline, CDR1 is MNHEY, CDR2 SVGAGI. The CDR3 covers 14 residues. V shed 0 bases and J shed 1 base, with 6 bases lying between them. This CDR3 reads CASSYSIPNTEAFF. CDR3 DNA: TGTGCCAGCAGTTACTCGATCCCGAACACTGAAGCTTTCTTT.

In its sample, this clone was seen a few times. The V and J genes are TRBV5-1 and TRBJ2-7; D remains ambiguous. The CDR3 runs to 14 residues. V was shortened by 0 bases and J by 6 bases, with 13 bases between the two germline ends. Germline CDR1 and CDR2: SGHRS and YFSETQ. The CDR3 loop is CASSLGSQALEQYF. The CDR3 nucleotides are TGCGCCAGCAGCTTGGGCTCCCAGGCCCTCGAGCAGTACTTC.

This chain connects TRBV25-1 to TRBJ2-2; 9 bases align to TRBD1. The V and J ends lost 10 bases and 7 bases, in that order; junction bases with no gene match: 13. Germline V gene data show CDR1 as MGHDK and CDR2 as SYGVNS. The CDR3 covers 15 residues. CDR3 region: CATEQGASIHGELFF. For the CDR3, the DNA is TGTGCCACCGAACAGGGGGCATCAATTCACGGGGAGCTGTTTTTT.

This clone is judged medium-sized. The rearrangement joins TRBV19 to TRBJ2-1; possible D gene TRBD2, 5 bases. Per germline, CDR1 LNHDA and CDR2 SQIVND (reference sequence). The CDR3 is made up of 14 amino acids. V lost 11 bases, J lost 7 bases, and 21 bases lay in between. CDR3 nucleotide sequence: TGTGCCTCCCAAATAGCTGATGGCGGGAATGAGCAGTTCTTC. Its translation: CASQIADGGNEQFF.

V gene TRBV27 combines with J gene TRBJ1-2; D not certain. The V end was cut by 6 bases, the J end by 4 bases, with 12 bases between. Germline lookup yields CDR1 MNHEY and CDR2 SMNVEV (reference sequence). CDR3 length: 13 residues. In DNA form, the CDR3 reads TGTGCCAGCAGCGTCGGACGGCTCTATGGCTACACCTTC. It encodes CASSVGRLYGYTF.

In its sample, this clone was seen a few times. The chain joins TRBV7-3 to TRBJ1-2; tentative D call: TRBD1 (6 bases). The CDR3 loop spans 13 amino acids. Germline assignment: CDR1 SGHTA and CDR2 FQGTGA. V dropped 5 bases and J dropped 8 bases, with 15 bases sitting between them. CDR3 amino acids: CASSHGTGRGYTF. The CDR3 DNA sequence: TGTGCCAGCAGCCACGGTACAGGGAGAGGCTACACCTTC.

CDR3 amino acids: CASSVGTSGAYEQYF. CDR3 coding DNA: TGTGCCAGCAGCGTAGGCACTAGCGGGGCTTACGAGCAGTACTTC. The V and J genes are TRBV9 and TRBJ2-7; TRBD2 matches at 10 bases. This CDR3 region has 15 residues. The ends lost 0 bases at V and 4 bases at J; junction bases unmatched: 4. The germline CDR1 and CDR2 sequences are SGDLS and YYNGEE.